The TCR beta chain under discussion was sequenced for a study of OX40 agonist ivuxolimab in advanced cancers. Study results and limitations: CD8+ T cells showed, on average, more clonal expansion than CD4+ cells. At 0.1 to 3.0 mg/kg, clonal expansion of CD4+ and CD8+ blood T cells had occurred by week 6. The investigators did not determine what antigen specificity the expanded peripheral T cells had.

Individuals having autoimmune disease history or systemic immunosuppression were not enrolled. The repertoire was sequenced with immunoSEQ multiplex PCR; TCRdb's copy has only in-frame clones and lacks some. This repertoire shows 95,000 to 150,000 clones, approximately 92% found once; its top ten account for around 0.57%. In the case of this clone: Antigen specificity is unknown.

The V end was cut by 1 base, the J end by 1 base, with 5 bases between. There are 15 residues in the CDR3. From germline, CDR1 is KGHSH and CDR2 LQKENI. The chain uses TRBV18 and TRBJ2-6; D gene ambiguous. The receptor comes from an adult with an advanced solid tumor such as melanoma, head and neck, liver or kidney cancer. The sample here was CD4+ or CD8+ T cells sorted from blood, taken in a trial of the OX40 agonist ivuxolimab. CDR3: CASSPRSSGANVLTF. In DNA, the CDR3 is TGTGCCAGCTCACCACGTTCGTCTGGGGCCAACGTCCTGACTTTC.